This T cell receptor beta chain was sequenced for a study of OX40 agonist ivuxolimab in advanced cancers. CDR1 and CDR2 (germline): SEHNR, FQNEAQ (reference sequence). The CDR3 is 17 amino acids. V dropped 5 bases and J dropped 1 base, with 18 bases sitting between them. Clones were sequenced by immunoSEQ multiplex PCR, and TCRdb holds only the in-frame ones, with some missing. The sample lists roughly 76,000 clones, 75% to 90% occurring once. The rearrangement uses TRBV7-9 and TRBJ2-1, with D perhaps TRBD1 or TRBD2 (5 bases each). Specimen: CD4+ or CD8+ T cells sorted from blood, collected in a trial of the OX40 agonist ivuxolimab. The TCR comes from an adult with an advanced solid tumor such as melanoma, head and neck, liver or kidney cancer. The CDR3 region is CASSPEQPGPSYNEQFF. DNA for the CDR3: TGTGCCAGCAGCCCCGAACAGCCGGGACCTTCCTACAATGAGCAGTTCTTC.